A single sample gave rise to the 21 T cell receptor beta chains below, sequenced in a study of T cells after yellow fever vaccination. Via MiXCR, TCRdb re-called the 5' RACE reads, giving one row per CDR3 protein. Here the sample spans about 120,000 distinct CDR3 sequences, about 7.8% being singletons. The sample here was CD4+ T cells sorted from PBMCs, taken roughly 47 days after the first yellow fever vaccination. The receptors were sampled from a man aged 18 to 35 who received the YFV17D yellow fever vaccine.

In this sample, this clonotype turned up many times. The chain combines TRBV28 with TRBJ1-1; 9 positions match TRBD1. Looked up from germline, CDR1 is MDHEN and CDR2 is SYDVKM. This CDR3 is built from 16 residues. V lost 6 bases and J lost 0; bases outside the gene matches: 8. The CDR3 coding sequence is TGTGCCAGCAGACCTACAGGGGGCAGTTTGAACACTGAAGCTTTCTTT. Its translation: CASRPTGGSLNTEAFF.

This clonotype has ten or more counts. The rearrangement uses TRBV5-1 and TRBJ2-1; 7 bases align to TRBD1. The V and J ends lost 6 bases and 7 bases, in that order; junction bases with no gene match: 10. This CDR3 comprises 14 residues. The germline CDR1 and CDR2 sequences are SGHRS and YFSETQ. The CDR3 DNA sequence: TGCGCCAGCACCCGGAATGGACAGGAGAATGAGCAGTTCTTC. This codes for CASTRNGQENEQFF.

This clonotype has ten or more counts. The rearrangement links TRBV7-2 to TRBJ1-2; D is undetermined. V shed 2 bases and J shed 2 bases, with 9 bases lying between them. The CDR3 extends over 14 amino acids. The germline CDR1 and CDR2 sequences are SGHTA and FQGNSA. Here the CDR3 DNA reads TGTGCCAGCAGCTTAACGGGAATAAACTATGGCTACACCTTC. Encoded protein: CASSLTGINYGYTF.

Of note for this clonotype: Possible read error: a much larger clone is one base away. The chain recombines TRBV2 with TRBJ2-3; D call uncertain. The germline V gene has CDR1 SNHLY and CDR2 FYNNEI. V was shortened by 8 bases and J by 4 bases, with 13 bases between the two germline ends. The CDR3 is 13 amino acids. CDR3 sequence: CASRGTSADTQYF. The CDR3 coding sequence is TGTGCCAGCCGTGGTACATCTGCAGATACGCAGTATTTT.

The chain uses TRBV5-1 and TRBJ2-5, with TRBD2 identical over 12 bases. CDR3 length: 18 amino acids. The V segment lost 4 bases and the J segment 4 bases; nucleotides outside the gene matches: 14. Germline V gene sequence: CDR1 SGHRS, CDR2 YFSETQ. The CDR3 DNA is TGCGCCAGCAGCCCTGGTTTCCTAGCGGGGGGGGCCGGAGAGACCCAGTACTTC. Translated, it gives CASSPGFLAGGAGETQYF.

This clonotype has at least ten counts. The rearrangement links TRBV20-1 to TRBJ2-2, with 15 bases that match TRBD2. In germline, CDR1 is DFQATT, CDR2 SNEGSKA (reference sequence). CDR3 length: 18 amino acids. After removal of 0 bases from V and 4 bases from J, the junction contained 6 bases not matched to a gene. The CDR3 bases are TGCAGTGCTAGAGATCCGGGACTAGCGGGGGGCCTCACCGGGGAGCTGTTTTTT. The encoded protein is CSARDPGLAGGLTGELFF.

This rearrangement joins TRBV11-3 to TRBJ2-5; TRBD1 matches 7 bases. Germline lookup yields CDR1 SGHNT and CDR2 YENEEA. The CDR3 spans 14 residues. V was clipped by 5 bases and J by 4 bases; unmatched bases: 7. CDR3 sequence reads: CASSRGGFLETQYF. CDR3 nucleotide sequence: TGTGCCAGCAGCCGAGGGGGCTTCTTAGAGACCCAGTACTTC.

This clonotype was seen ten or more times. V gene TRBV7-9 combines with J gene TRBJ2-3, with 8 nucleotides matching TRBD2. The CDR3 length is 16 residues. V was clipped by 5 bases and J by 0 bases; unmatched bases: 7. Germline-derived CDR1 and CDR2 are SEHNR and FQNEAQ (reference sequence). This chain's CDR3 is CASSRRLATSTDTQYF. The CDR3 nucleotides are TGTGCCAGCAGCCGGAGACTAGCGACTAGCACAGATACGCAGTATTTT.

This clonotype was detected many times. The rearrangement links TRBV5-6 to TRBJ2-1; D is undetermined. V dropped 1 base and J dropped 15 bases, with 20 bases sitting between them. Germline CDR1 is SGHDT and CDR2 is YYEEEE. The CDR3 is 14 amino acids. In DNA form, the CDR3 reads TGTGCCAGCAGCTTGAGGGATTATGCCCTAAGAGCGTTCTTC. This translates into CASSLRDYALRAFF. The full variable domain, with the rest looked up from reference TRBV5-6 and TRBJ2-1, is DAGVTQSPTHLIKTRGQQVTLRCSPKSGHDTVSWYQQALGQGPQFIFQYYEEEERQRGNFPDRFSGHQFPNYSSELNVNALLLGDSALYLCASSLRDYALRAFFGPGTRLTVL.

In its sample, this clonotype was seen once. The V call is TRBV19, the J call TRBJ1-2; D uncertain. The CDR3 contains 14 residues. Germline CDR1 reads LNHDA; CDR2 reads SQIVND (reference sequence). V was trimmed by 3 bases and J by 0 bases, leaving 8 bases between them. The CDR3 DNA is TGTGCCAGTAGTATTATGCTCTCTAACTATGGCTACACCTTC. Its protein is CASSIMLSNYGYTF.

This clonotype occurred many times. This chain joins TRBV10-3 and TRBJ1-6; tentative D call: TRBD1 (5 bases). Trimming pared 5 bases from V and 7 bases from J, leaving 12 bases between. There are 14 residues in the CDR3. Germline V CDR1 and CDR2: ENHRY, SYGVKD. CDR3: CAISQGLPNSPLHF. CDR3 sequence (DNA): TGTGCCATCAGTCAGGGACTGCCAAATTCACCCCTCCACTTT.

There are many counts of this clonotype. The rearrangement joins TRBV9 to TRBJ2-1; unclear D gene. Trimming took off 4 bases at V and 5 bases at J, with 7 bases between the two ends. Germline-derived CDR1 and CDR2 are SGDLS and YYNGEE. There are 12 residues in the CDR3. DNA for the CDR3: TGTGCCAGCAGCAGAACGAACAATGAGCAGTTCTTC. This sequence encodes CASSRTNNEQFF.

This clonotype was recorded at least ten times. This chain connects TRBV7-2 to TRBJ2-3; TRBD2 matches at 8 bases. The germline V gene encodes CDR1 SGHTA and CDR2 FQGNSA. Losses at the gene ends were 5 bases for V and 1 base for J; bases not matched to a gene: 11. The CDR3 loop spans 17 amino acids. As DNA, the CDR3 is TGTGCCAGCAGCCCGAAGACTAGCGCATGGGGCACAGATACGCAGTATTTT. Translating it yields CASSPKTSAWGTDTQYF.

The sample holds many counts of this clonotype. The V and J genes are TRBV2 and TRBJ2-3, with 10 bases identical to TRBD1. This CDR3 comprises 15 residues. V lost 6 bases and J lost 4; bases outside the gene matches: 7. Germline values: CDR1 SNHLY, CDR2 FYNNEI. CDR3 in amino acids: CASSPDRGPADTQYF. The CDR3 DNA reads TGTGCCAGCAGCCCCGACAGGGGGCCCGCAGATACGCAGTATTTT.

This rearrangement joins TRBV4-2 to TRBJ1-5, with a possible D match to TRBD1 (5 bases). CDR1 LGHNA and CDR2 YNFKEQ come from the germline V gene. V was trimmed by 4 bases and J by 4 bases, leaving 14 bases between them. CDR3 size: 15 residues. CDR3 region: CASSPGRTFNQPQHF. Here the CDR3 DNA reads TGTGCCAGCAGCCCCGGGAGGACATTTAATCAGCCCCAGCATTTT.

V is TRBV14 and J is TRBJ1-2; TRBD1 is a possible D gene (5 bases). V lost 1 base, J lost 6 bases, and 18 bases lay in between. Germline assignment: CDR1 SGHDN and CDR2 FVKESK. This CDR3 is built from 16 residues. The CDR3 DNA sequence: TGTGCCAGCAGCCAAGCCGGCGGGACCGCCAGGAATGGCTACACCTTC. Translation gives CASSQAGGTARNGYTF.

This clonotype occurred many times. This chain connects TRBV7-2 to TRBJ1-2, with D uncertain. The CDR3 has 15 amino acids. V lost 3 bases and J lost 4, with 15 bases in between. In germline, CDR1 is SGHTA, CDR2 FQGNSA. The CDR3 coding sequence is TGTGCCAGCAGCTTGCAGGTGACTTCTCTCTATGGCTACACCTTC. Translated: CASSLQVTSLYGYTF.

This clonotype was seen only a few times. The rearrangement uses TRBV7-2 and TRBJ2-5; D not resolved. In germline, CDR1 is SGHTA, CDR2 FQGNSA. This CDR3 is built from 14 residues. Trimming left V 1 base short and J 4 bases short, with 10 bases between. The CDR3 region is CASSLVAGPETQYF. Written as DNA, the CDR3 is TGTGCCAGCAGCTTAGTCGCAGGCCCAGAGACCCAGTACTTC. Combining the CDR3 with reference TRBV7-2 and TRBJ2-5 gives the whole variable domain GAGVSQSPSNKVTEKGKDVELRCDPISGHTALYWYRQSLGQGLEFLIYFQGNSAPDKSGLPSDRFSAERTGGSVSTLTIQRTQQEDSAVYLCASSLVAGPETQYFGPGTRLLVL.

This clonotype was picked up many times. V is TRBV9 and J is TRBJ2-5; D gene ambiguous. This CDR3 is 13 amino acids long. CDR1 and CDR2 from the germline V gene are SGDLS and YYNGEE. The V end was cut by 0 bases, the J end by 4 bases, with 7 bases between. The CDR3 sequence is CASSVVGSETQYF. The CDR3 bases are TGTGCCAGCAGCGTAGTGGGGTCAGAGACCCAGTACTTC. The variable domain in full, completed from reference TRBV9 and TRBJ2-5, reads DSGVTQTPKHLITATGQRVTLRCSPRSGDLSVYWYQQSLDQGLQFLIQYYNGEERAKGNILERFSAQQFPDLHSELNLSSLELGDSALYFCASSVVGSETQYFGPGTRLLVL.

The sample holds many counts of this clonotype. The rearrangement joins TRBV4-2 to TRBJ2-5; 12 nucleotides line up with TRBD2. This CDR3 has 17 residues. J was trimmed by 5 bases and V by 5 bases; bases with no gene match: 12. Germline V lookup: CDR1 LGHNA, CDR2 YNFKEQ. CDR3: CASSYAKLAGGGETQYF. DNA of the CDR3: TGTGCCAGCAGCTATGCGAAACTAGCGGGGGGCGGGGAGACCCAGTACTTC.

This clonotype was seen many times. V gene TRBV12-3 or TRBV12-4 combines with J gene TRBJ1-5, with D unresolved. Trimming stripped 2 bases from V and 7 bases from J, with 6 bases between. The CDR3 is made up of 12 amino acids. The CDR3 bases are TGTGCCAGCAGTTTACGAGGGCAGCCCCAGCATTTT. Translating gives CASSLRGQPQHF.